This T cell receptor (beta chain) was captured in a study of cytomegalovirus exposure and HLA in healthy donors. Primers: 60 Vbeta forward and 13 Jbeta reverse. Only in-frame clones appear in the TCRdb table, and some are missing; sequencing was by immunoSEQ multiplex PCR. The table shows approximately 93,000 clones, with 70% to 80% occurring only once. Notes on this clone: The antigen is unknown.

Study-wide points: There were under 200 TCR beta chains listed as cytomegalovirus-associated. As confirmed in vitro, three CMV-associated chains were specific for CMV antigens.

The TCR was taken from a male donor in good health and CMV-seropositive. Sequencing was performed on PBMCs.

Here the CDR3 reads CSVTELGRNTEAFF. CDR3 nucleotide sequence: TGCAGCGTGACAGAACTCGGGAGGAACACTGAAGCTTTCTTT. The rearrangement links TRBV29-1 to TRBJ1-1; a possible D gene is TRBD1 (5 bases). The V and J ends lost 6 bases and 1 base respectively, with 15 bases between them. The CDR3 is made up of 14 amino acids. The V gene's germline CDR1 is SQVTM and CDR2 ANQGSEA.